This TCR beta chain was obtained from a study of T cells in localized non-small cell lung cancer. General study points: It remains possible that heterogeneity exists, since only one tumor region was sequenced. Uninvolved nearby lung showed the greatest T cell clonality, exceeding that found in tumor.

There are 12 residues in the CDR3. The V gene's germline CDR1 is SGHTA and CDR2 FQGTGA. V lost 8 bases, J lost 8 bases, and 13 bases lay in between. Using immunoSEQ multiplex PCR, the repertoire was profiled, and TCRdb retains in-frame clones only, with some absent. The table lists tens of thousands of clones, 86% of them singletons. This clone was counted a few times. Its antigen is not known. The TCR sequence derives from a male donor at least 60 years old with stage III squamous cell lung carcinoma. This sample comprised peripheral blood, obtained before any cancer treatment. The V gene is TRBV7-3, the J gene TRBJ2-1; D is unresolved. CDR3 bases: TGTGCCAGCGGCCCCGATGGACATGAGCAGTTCTTC. Its translation is CASGPDGHEQFF.